These 27 T cell receptor beta chains came from one sample sequenced in a study of blood T cell repertoires in COVID-19. TCRdb keeps only in-frame clones here, not all; method: immunoSEQ multiplex PCR. The sample shows more than 50,000 clones, over 75% of them seen only once. Sequenced sample: peripheral blood. All receptors come from a human donor in a cohort sampled during active COVID-19.

This chain joins TRBV24-1 and TRBJ1-5; no definite D call. The CDR3 loop spans 14 amino acids. Germline V gene lookup returns CDR1 KGHDR and CDR2 SFDVKD. Trimming took off 4 bases at V and 6 bases at J, with 12 bases between the two ends. CDR3 amino acids: CATSEGLTGQPQHF. CDR3 nucleotides: TGTGCCACCAGTGAAGGACTAACGGGTCAGCCCCAGCATTTT.

The chain uses TRBV3-1 (or the pseudogene TRBV3-2) and TRBJ2-5; 8 bases line up with TRBD2. With V trimmed by 0 bases and J by 5 bases, 8 bases remained unmatched. The CDR3 spans 16 residues. Germline V gives CDR1 LGHDT, CDR2 YNNKEL (reference sequence). CDR3 sequence (DNA): TGTGCCAGCAGCCAAGAAGGCCCGGGGGGGCTGGAGACCCAGTACTTC. Translated: CASSQEGPGGLETQYF.

The V call is TRBV5-6, the J call TRBJ2-3; TRBD1 is a possible D gene (5 bases). CDR3 length equals 15 residues. Germline values: CDR1 SGHDT, CDR2 YYEEEE. Trimming left V 0 bases short and J 2 bases short, with 10 bases between. The CDR3 region has the DNA TGTGCCAGCAGCTTGGTTGCAGGGTTCACAGATACGCAGTATTTT. It specifies CASSLVAGFTDTQYF.

This chain connects TRBV6-5 to TRBJ2-7; D remains ambiguous. V was cut by 4 bases and J by 6 bases, with 13 bases left in between. The CDR3 has 13 residues. Looked up from germline, CDR1 is MNHEY and CDR2 is SVGAGI. CDR3 DNA sequence: TGTGCCAGCAGTTTTGGCAGGAACTCCGAGCAGTACTTC. It translates to CASSFGRNSEQYF.

The rearrangement joins TRBV19 to TRBJ2-7; 7 nucleotides match TRBD1. Germline V gene data show CDR1 as LNHDA and CDR2 as SQIVND (reference sequence). This CDR3 region has 17 residues. The trim removed 5 bases at V and 3 bases at J, leaving 16 bases unmatched. For the CDR3, the DNA is TGTGCCAGTAGTGGGGACCAAGCCGGGACAGACTTCTACGAGCAGTACTTC. This sequence encodes CASSGDQAGTDFYEQYF. Full variable domain (rest looked up from reference TRBV19 and TRBJ2-7): DGGITQSPKYLFRKEGQNVTLSCEQNLNHDAMYWYRQDPGQGLRLIYYSQIVNDFQKGDIAEGYSVSREKKESFPLTVTSAQKNPTAFYLCASSGDQAGTDFYEQYFGPGTRLTVT.

This rearrangement joins TRBV19 to TRBJ2-1; 10 bases line up with TRBD1. CDR1 and CDR2 from the germline V gene are LNHDA and SQIVND (reference sequence). The CDR3 contains 13 residues. This CDR3 reads CATGQGRYNEQFF. CDR3 nucleotides: TGTGCTACGGGACAGGGGAGATACAATGAGCAGTTCTTC.

J is TRBJ1-6 and V is TRBV19, with D unresolved. Deletions cut 11 bases from V and 7 bases from J, with 12 bases between. This CDR3 is built from 12 residues. CDR1 and CDR2 from the germline V gene are LNHDA and SQIVND (reference sequence). As DNA, the CDR3 is TGTGCCTGTGCCAGTATAAATTCACCCCTCCACTTT. It encodes CACASINSPLHF.

This chain connects TRBV5-1 to TRBJ1-1, with D unresolved. CDR1 and CDR2 (germline): SGHRS, YFSETQ. V gave up 4 bases and J gave up 3 bases, with 7 bases separating them. This CDR3 region has 12 residues. The CDR3 region is CASSGGYTEAFF. The CDR3, as DNA: TGCGCCAGCAGCGGAGGATACACTGAAGCTTTCTTT.

On this clone itself: One end of the junction fails to match germline, which may point to a read error. The rearrangement joins TRBV18 to TRBJ2-7; TRBD1 matches at 11 bases. CDR1 is KGHSH, CDR2 LQKENI, per germline. The CDR3 consists of 14 residues. CDR3 protein: CASSSPGQGDEQYF. CDR3 in DNA: TGTGCCAGCTCATCACCGGGACAGGGGGACGAGCAGTACTTC.

The chain employs TRBV3-1 (or the pseudogene TRBV3-2) and TRBJ2-7; 8 bases map to TRBD1. CDR1 LGHDT and CDR2 YNNKEL come from the germline V gene (reference sequence). V was clipped by 8 bases and J by 0 bases; unmatched bases: 3. The CDR3 runs to 13 residues. The CDR3, as DNA: TGTGCCAGCCTGGACAGGGTCTCCTACGAGCAGTACTTC. Protein sequence: CASLDRVSYEQYF.

The CDR3 DNA is TGTGCCAGCAGCTTAGGGTATACAGGGAGGGTGCCAGATACGCAGTATTTT. It is translated as CASSLGYTGRVPDTQYF. The chain is built from TRBV11-2 and TRBJ2-3, with D perhaps TRBD2 (7 bases). CDR1 is SGHAT and CDR2 is FQNNGV in the germline V gene. This CDR3 spans 17 amino acids. V lost 1 base and J lost 4, with 18 bases in between.

This chain joins TRBV4-1 and TRBJ2-7; TRBD1 might be the D (5 bases). The CDR3 runs to 18 residues. Germline lookup yields CDR1 MGHRA and CDR2 YSYEKL. The V gene lost 0 bases and the J gene lost 7 bases, with 25 bases spanning the gap. The CDR3 loop reads CASSQEGSSAGPLNEQYF. CDR3 sequence (DNA): TGCGCCAGCAGCCAAGAGGGGTCCTCGGCAGGGCCTCTAAATGAGCAGTACTTC.

The chain employs TRBV5-1 and TRBJ1-1; maybe TRBD1 (5 bases). CDR1 SGHRS and CDR2 YFSETQ come from the germline V gene. V dropped 3 bases and J dropped 0 bases, with 15 bases sitting between them. The CDR3 consists of 16 residues. As DNA, the CDR3 is TGCGCCAGCAGCTCAGGAGGGGCGATAATGAACACTGAAGCTTTCTTT. Its translation is CASSSGGAIMNTEAFF.

The chain combines TRBV28 with TRBJ1-5; the D is unclear. V gave up 5 bases and J gave up 8 bases, with 7 bases separating them. CDR3 length equals 11 residues. Germline CDR1 and CDR2: MDHEN and SYDVKM. The CDR3 protein is CASSTTEPQHF. The CDR3 DNA sequence: TGTGCCAGCAGTACCACGGAGCCCCAGCATTTT.

The chain couples TRBV18 to TRBJ2-3, with 8 bases fitting TRBD1. The CDR3 spans 15 residues. The germline V gene has CDR1 KGHSH and CDR2 LQKENI. J lost 4 bases, V lost 1 base, and 4 bases had no gene match. In DNA form, the CDR3 reads TGTGCCAGCTCACCACGGACAGGGCTGGCAGATACGCAGTATTTT. It encodes CASSPRTGLADTQYF.

This clone was observed a handful of times. The chain joins TRBV27 to TRBJ2-7; 9 bases line up with TRBD2. The germline V gene encodes CDR1 MNHEY and CDR2 SMNVEV (reference sequence). V shed 4 bases, J shed 4 bases, and the junction held 8 bases outside the gene matches. The CDR3 is made up of 15 amino acids. The CDR3: CASSYASGVIYEQYF. The CDR3, as DNA: TGTGCCAGCAGTTATGCTAGCGGGGTGATTTACGAGCAGTACTTC.

The gene calls are TRBV14 and TRBJ1-1, with TRBD1 as a possible D gene (6 bases). V lost 5 bases, J lost 0 bases, and 10 bases lay in between. This CDR3 contains 14 residues. Germline loops: CDR1 SGHDN, CDR2 FVKESK. CDR3 bases: TGTGCCAGCAGCGGGACAAGAATGAACACTGAAGCTTTCTTT. It is translated as CASSGTRMNTEAFF.

The CDR3 region has the DNA TGTGCCAGCAGCGACCTAGCGGGGGGTTCTAATGAGCAGTTCTTC. As protein: CASSDLAGGSNEQFF. The chain is built from TRBV6-5 and TRBJ2-1, with 11 bases matching TRBD2. The CDR3 is made up of 15 amino acids. V was pared by 6 bases and J by 7 bases, with 8 bases of the junction left unmatched. Per germline, CDR1 MNHEY and CDR2 SVGAGI.

This clone was observed a handful of times. The chain has TRBV11-2 and TRBJ2-7, with unresolved D. Germline V CDR1 and CDR2: SGHAT, FQNNGV. The CDR3 totals 12 residues. The germline V and J ends were trimmed by 0 bases and 3 bases, with 3 bases remaining between them. CDR3 in amino acids: CASSLERYEQYF. CDR3 in DNA: TGTGCCAGCAGCTTAGAGCGCTACGAGCAGTACTTC.

The rearrangement uses TRBV27 and TRBJ2-1, with a tentative D call TRBD1 (6 bases). The germline V and J ends were trimmed by 2 bases and 8 bases, with 19 bases remaining between them. The CDR3 is 16 residues long. Germline V lookup: CDR1 MNHEY, CDR2 SMNVEV (reference sequence). Here the CDR3 DNA reads TGTGCCAGCAGTTTAAGGCCCACAGGGATAGTAGATGAGCAGTTCTTC. It yields the protein CASSLRPTGIVDEQFF.

V usage is TRBV7-2 and J usage is TRBJ2-7; D may be TRBD1 (5 bases). CDR1 SGHTA and CDR2 FQGNSA come from the germline V gene. V was pared by 0 bases and J by 4 bases, with 7 bases between. The CDR3 length is 13 residues. CDR3 nucleotides: TGTGCCAGCAGCTTAGCGAAGGGGTACGAGCAGTACTTC. Its protein is CASSLAKGYEQYF.

V is TRBV9 and J is TRBJ1-2, with D possibly TRBD1 on 5 matching bases. Germline assignment: CDR1 SGDLS and CDR2 YYNGEE. CDR3 size: 14 residues. V lost 3 bases, J lost 11 bases, and 20 bases lay in between. The CDR3 sequence: CASSAGGAARPYTF. The DNA of the CDR3 is TGTGCCAGCAGCGCCGGTGGGGCCGCTCGACCATACACCTTC. The whole variable domain, filled in from reference TRBV9 and TRBJ1-2, reads DSGVTQTPKHLITATGQRVTLRCSPRSGDLSVYWYQQSLDQGLQFLIQYYNGEERAKGNILERFSAQQFPDLHSELNLSSLELGDSALYFCASSAGGAARPYTFGSGTRLTVV.

A single count supports this clone. DNA of the CDR3: TGCGCCAGCAGCCATACTAGCGGGGGCCCAGCAGTAGGGGATACGCAGTATTTT. Translation: CASSHTSGGPAVGDTQYF. The V call is TRBV5-1, the J call TRBJ2-3; 11 bases are a match to TRBD2. J lost 6 bases, V lost 4 bases, and 16 bases had no gene match. The CDR3 contains 18 residues. The germline V gene has CDR1 SGHRS and CDR2 YFSETQ.

The V gene is TRBV4-3, the J gene TRBJ2-2; weak D call: TRBD2 (5 bases). Germline V gene lookup returns CDR1 LGHNA and CDR2 YSLEER. The V end lost 4 bases, the J end lost 4 bases, and 10 bases lay between the germline ends. The CDR3 runs 14 residues. In DNA, the CDR3 is TGCGCCAGCAGCCGCGAGGGATCCACCGGGGAGCTGTTTTTT. As protein: CASSREGSTGELFF.

This clone was recorded only once. The CDR3 coding sequence is TGTGCCAGCAGTGAAGTGGGAGTAGCGAACACCGGGGAGCTGTTTTTT. It translates to CASSEVGVANTGELFF. The V and J genes are TRBV2 and TRBJ2-2; D is possibly TRBD2 (5 bases). Germline V gene sequence: CDR1 SNHLY, CDR2 FYNNEI. This CDR3 contains 16 residues. The V and J ends lost 1 base and 0 bases respectively, with 9 bases between them.

The V gene is TRBV6-6, the J gene TRBJ2-3, with 7 bases that match TRBD1. The CDR3 runs to 12 residues. Trimming removed 4 bases from V and 8 bases from J; junction bases left unmatched: 3. Germline-derived CDR1 and CDR2 are MNHNY and SVGAGI (reference sequence). For the CDR3, the DNA is TGTGCCAGCAGTTTTGACAGGGCTACGCAGTATTTT. Its translation is CASSFDRATQYF.

V is TRBV7-9 and J is TRBJ1-3, with D perhaps matching TRBD1 (6 bases). Germline values: CDR1 SEHNR, CDR2 FQNEAQ (reference sequence). Trimming pared 2 bases from V and 1 base from J, leaving 6 bases between. The CDR3 extends over 14 amino acids. The CDR3 loop is CASSLQGSGNTIYF. The DNA for the CDR3 is TGTGCCAGCAGCTTACAGGGGTCTGGAAACACCATATATTTT.